This is a list of T cell receptor beta chains from one sample in a study of cytomegalovirus exposure and HLA in healthy donors. Only in-frame clones appear in the TCRdb table, and some are missing; sequencing was by immunoSEQ multiplex PCR. Here the sample spans about 130,000 clones, more than 70% being singletons. The sample was PBMCs. These receptors came from a man aged 25-45 years in good health and CMV-seronegative. The CDR3 runs from the conserved cysteine through the conserved F or W. Each record gives: J gene, clone size, D gene, V gene, CDR3 DNA, CDR3 protein. D genes are given only for firm matches. Expanded clones are given a class, and other clones once, few, many or no size at all.

j_gene: TRBJ2-2; abundance: .; d_gene: TRBD2; v_gene: TRBV5-1; CDR3nt: TGCGCCAGCAGCTCAACCGGGACTAGCGGGAAATTGGCCGGGGAGCTGTTTTTT; CDR3aa: CASSSTGTSGKLAGELFF
j_gene: TRBJ2-7; abundance: .; d_gene: TRBD1; v_gene: TRBV5-1; CDR3nt: TGCGCCAGCAGCTTGGGGAGAACCGGGACAGTGAGGTCCTACGAGCAGTACTTC; CDR3aa: CASSLGRTGTVRSYEQYF
j_gene: TRBJ1-3; abundance: .; d_gene: .; v_gene: TRBV5-1; CDR3nt: TGCGCCAGCAGCTTGGTGGGAGCCTACTCTGGAAACACCATATATTTT; CDR3aa: CASSLVGAYSGNTIYF
j_gene: TRBJ2-5; abundance: .; d_gene: .; v_gene: TRBV5-6; CDR3nt: TGTGCCAGCAGCTGGGGGCAGGGACAAGAGACCCAGTACTTC; CDR3aa: CASSWGQGQETQYF
j_gene: TRBJ1-2; abundance: .; d_gene: .; v_gene: TRBV29-1; CDR3nt: TGCAGCGTTGAGGGGCCTAACTATGGCTACACCTTC; CDR3aa: CSVEGPNYGYTF
j_gene: TRBJ2-3; abundance: .; d_gene: .; v_gene: TRBV7-9; CDR3nt: TGTGCCAGCAGCTTAAGGGGGTTCGTGGGTCATACGCAGTATTTT; CDR3aa: CASSLRGFVGHTQYF
j_gene: TRBJ1-1; abundance: once; d_gene: .; v_gene: TRBV29-1; CDR3nt: TGCAGCGTTGCGGCAGGAGGAACTGAAGCTTTCTTT; CDR3aa: CSVAAGGTEAFF
j_gene: TRBJ1-1; abundance: .; d_gene: TRBD1; v_gene: TRBV5-1; CDR3nt: TGCGCCAGCGGCTACGACAGGGCTGAAGCTTTCTTT; CDR3aa: CASGYDRAEAFF
j_gene: TRBJ2-7; abundance: .; d_gene: .; v_gene: TRBV29-1; CDR3nt: TGCAGCGTTGAAGGGGGGCAGGGCTCCTACGAGCAGTACTTC; CDR3aa: CSVEGGQGSYEQYF
j_gene: TRBJ1-1; abundance: .; d_gene: TRBD1; v_gene: TRBV10-3; CDR3nt: TGTGCCATCAGACCCACAGGGGACAACGGCGCTGAAGCTTTCTTT; CDR3aa: CAIRPTGDNGAEAFF
j_gene: TRBJ2-6; abundance: few; d_gene: .; v_gene: TRBV15; CDR3nt: TGTGCCACCAGCAGAGTAAGGGGTCGCTCTGGGGCCAACGTCCTGACTTTC; CDR3aa: CATSRVRGRSGANVLTF
j_gene: TRBJ2-1; abundance: once; d_gene: .; v_gene: TRBV5-5; CDR3nt: TGTGCCAGCAGCTTAGCCAGGGGCTCAGATGAGCAGTTCTTC; CDR3aa: CASSLARGSDEQFF
j_gene: TRBJ2-1; abundance: .; d_gene: .; v_gene: TRBV7-9; CDR3nt: TGTGCCAGCAGCCCGGACTTGAATGAGCAGTTCTTC; CDR3aa: CASSPDLNEQFF
j_gene: TRBJ2-5; abundance: .; d_gene: TRBD1; v_gene: TRBV7-2; CDR3nt: TGTGCCAGCGCCCGGACAGGCCAAGAGACCCAGTACTTC; CDR3aa: CASARTGQETQYF
j_gene: TRBJ2-6; abundance: .; d_gene: .; v_gene: TRBV5-1; CDR3nt: TGCGCCAGCAGCTTGTTACCGGGACAACCGAGCTCTGGGGCCAACGTCCTGACTTTC; CDR3aa: CASSLLPGQPSSGANVLTF
j_gene: TRBJ1-1; abundance: .; d_gene: TRBD1; v_gene: TRBV6-1; CDR3nt: TGTGCCAGCAGTAGACAGGGGGCAACTGAAGCTTTCTTT; CDR3aa: CASSRQGATEAFF
j_gene: TRBJ1-2; abundance: .; d_gene: .; v_gene: TRBV9; CDR3nt: TGTGCCAGCAGCGTAGGACGGCAGGCCCTGGGCTACACCTTC; CDR3aa: CASSVGRQALGYTF
j_gene: TRBJ2-5; abundance: .; d_gene: .; v_gene: TRBV6-5; CDR3nt: TGTGCCAGCAGTTTCGACAGCCAAGAGACCCAGTACTTC; CDR3aa: CASSFDSQETQYF
j_gene: TRBJ2-3; abundance: .; d_gene: TRBD2; v_gene: TRBV9; CDR3nt: TGTGCCAGCAGCGAGGGGCTCCACGGGAGGACGGATACGCAGTATTTT; CDR3aa: CASSEGLHGRTDTQYF
j_gene: TRBJ2-5; abundance: .; d_gene: TRBD1; v_gene: TRBV6-1; CDR3nt: TGTGCCAGCAAGACAGGGATCCGAGAGACCCAGTACTTC; CDR3aa: CASKTGIRETQYF
j_gene: TRBJ2-1; abundance: .; d_gene: .; v_gene: TRBV4-3; CDR3nt: TGCGCCAGCAGCCAAGACGGGGGTAGGAACAATGAGCAGTTCTTC; CDR3aa: CASSQDGGRNNEQFF
j_gene: TRBJ2-2; abundance: .; d_gene: TRBD2; v_gene: TRBV14; CDR3nt: TGTGCCAGCAGCCCGTATGGTGGGCTAGCGGGAACCACCGGGGAGCTGTTTTTT; CDR3aa: CASSPYGGLAGTTGELFF